A single TCR beta chain is shown here with its context. Its antigen is currently not known. The record has no base qualities; no much larger clone is one base away. The library relied on the immunoSEQ multiplex PCR assay. Following the manufacturer's protocol, the hsTCRB Kit was used to amplify rearranged TCR beta chain sequences. TCRB libraries were sequenced on an Illumina MiSeq. The study's own analysis went as follows. The kit vendor's proprietary platform handled demultiplexing, trimming and gene mapping. TCRdb provides this immuneACCESS table in a form limited to in-frame rearrangements. Some clones are lacking; in checked studies, under half of them reflect an unresolved V gene, and why the rest are absent is not known. V, J and clone size are those of that table, while D and trimming were read from the DNA. The sample table holds 50,000 to 65,000 clones, of which about 81% were seen once. The ten biggest clones cover roughly 3.5% of the sample.

In light of the paper, this sample's time point label describes: week 5, during vaccination. Each vaccine dose, consisting of 300 ug of a 20-mer mutant IDH1 peptide in Montanide, was administered subcutaneously with topical imiquimod. All donors had newly diagnosed IDH1-mutant astrocytomas of WHO grade 3 or 4 that showed loss of nuclear ATRX. The samples were drawn from NOA16, a multicentre, single-arm, open-label phase I trial in Germany that tested a mutant IDH1 peptide vaccine in humans for the first time. Genomic DNA for TCRB sequencing was extracted from EDTA blood using the DNeasy Blood and Tissue Kit. The sample comes from a study of a mutant IDH1 vaccine in newly diagnosed glioma (dated by TCRdb to the early 2020s). Describing the broader study: Across visits V03 through V10, patients got a total of eight vaccinations, given in weeks 1, 3, 5, 7, 11, 15, 19 and 23. Longitudinal TCRB deep sequencing was done for about two dozen treated patients, wherever samples were available for exploratory analyses. The 30 to 40 treated patients were around 60% male and roughly 40% female, with a mean age of approximately 40 years. Prior to enrollment, standard therapy consisting of radiotherapy alone, temozolomide alone, or radiochemotherapy with temozolomide had been administered to patients, with the combination being received by most patients. Peripheral blood was collected at six visits: V03 (baseline), V05, V07, V10, V12 and V13. In the chemotherapy-containing groups, vaccination started alongside temozolomide cycles, whereas in patients who had radiotherapy alone it started 4-6 weeks after radiotherapy. Points the paper makes about the study in general: Vaccine-induced immune responses across multiple MHC alleles were detected in 85% to 95% of patients. Availability determined which PBMC samples were chosen for TCRB deep sequencing. Pseudoprogression seemed to be unrelated to changes in the top peripheral T cell clonotypes found by TCRB sequencing. The authors stated that sample limitations prevented analyses of patient blood samples from being reproduced.

There are 16 amino acids in the CDR3, from cysteine to phenylalanine inclusive. CDR3 DNA is the only sequence kept; it has 48 bases, read in frame from the first base. Deletion took 2 bases off V and 4 bases off J, with a span of 15 bases between the germline ends. As encoded in the germline V gene, CDR1 is MDHEN while CDR2 is SYDVKM. The sequence derives from a man in his thirties or forties with glioma. This specimen consisted of PBMCs, obtained from a glioma patient whose treatment included an IDH1 peptide vaccine. The rearrangement combines TRBV28 with TRBJ1-3, with the D gene too uncertain to name. The sequenced DNA: TGTGCCAGCAGTTTAACGCCGAAAGGGTCGGGAAACACCATATATTTT. Its protein is CASSLTPKGSGNTIYF.